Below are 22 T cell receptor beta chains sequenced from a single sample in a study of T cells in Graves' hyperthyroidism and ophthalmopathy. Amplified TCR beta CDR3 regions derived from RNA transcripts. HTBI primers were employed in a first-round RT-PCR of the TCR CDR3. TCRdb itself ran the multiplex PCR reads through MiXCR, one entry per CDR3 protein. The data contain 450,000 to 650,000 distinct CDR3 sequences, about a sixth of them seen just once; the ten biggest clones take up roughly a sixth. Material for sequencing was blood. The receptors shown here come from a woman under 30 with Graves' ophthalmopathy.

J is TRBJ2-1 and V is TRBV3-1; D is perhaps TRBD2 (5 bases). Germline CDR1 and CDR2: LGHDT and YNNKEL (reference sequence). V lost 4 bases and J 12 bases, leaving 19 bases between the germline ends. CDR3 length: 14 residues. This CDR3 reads CASSPRSNIEGQFF. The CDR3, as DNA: TGTGCCAGCAGCCCAAGGTCCAATATTGAGGGGCAGTTCTTC.

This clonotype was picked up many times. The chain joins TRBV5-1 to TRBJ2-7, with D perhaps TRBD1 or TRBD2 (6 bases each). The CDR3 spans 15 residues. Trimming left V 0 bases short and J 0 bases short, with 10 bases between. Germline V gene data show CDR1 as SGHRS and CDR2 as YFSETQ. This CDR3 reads CASSLGGADSYEQYF. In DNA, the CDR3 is TGCGCCAGCAGCTTGGGGGGGGCCGACTCCTACGAGCAGTACTTC.

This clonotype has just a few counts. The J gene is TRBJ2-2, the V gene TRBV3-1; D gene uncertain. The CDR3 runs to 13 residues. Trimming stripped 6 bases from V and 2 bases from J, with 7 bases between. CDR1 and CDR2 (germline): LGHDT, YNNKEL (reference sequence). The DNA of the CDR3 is TGTGCCAGCAGACTCCTAAACACCGGGGAGCTGTTTTTT. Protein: CASRLLNTGELFF.

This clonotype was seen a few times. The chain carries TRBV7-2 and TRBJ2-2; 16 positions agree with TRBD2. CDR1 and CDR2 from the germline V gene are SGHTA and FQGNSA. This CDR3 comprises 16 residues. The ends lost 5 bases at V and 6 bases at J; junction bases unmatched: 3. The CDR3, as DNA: TGTGCCAGCAGCCCGGGACTAGCGGGAGGGTCCGGGGAGCTGTTTTTT. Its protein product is CASSPGLAGGSGELFF.

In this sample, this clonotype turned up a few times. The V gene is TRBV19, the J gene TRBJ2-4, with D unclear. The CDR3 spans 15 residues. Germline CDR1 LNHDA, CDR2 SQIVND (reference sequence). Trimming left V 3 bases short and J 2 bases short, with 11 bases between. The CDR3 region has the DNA TGTGCCAGTAGTATGTCATCTGGGACCAAAAACATTCAGTACTTC. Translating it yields CASSMSSGTKNIQYF.

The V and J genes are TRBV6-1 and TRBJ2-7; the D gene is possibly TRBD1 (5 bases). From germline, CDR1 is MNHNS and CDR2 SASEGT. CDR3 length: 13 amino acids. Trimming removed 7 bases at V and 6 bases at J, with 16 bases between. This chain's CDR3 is CASIFQGGFEQYF. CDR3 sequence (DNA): TGTGCCAGCATTTTCCAGGGTGGGTTCGAGCAGTACTTC.

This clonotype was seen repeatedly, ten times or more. CDR3 region: CASSLRRDRGWENQPQHF. CDR3 nucleotides: TGTGCCAGCAGTTTACGACGAGACAGGGGATGGGAAAATCAGCCCCAGCATTTT. The chain is built from TRBV12-3 or TRBV12-4 and TRBJ1-5, with 8 bases aligning to TRBD1. The CDR3 runs to 18 residues. The ends lost 2 bases at V and 4 bases at J; junction bases unmatched: 13.

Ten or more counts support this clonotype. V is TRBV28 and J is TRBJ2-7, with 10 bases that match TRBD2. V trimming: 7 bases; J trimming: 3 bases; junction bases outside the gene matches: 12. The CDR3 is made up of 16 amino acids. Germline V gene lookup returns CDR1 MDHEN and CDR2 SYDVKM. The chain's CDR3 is CASKNIRTSGLYEQYF. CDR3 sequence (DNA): TGTGCCAGCAAAAACATACGGACTAGCGGCCTCTACGAGCAGTACTTC.

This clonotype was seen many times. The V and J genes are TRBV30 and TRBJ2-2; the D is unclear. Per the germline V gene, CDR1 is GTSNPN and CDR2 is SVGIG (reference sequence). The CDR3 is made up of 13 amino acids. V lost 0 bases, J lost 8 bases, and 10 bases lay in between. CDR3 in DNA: TGTGCCTGGAGTGTTAGAGGTCGGGGGGAGCTGTTTTTT. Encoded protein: CAWSVRGRGELFF. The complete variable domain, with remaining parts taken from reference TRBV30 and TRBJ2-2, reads SQTIHQWPATLVQPVGSPLSLECTVEGTSNPNLYWYRQAAGRGLQLLFYSVGIGQISSEVPQNLSASRPQDRQFILSSKKLLLSDSGFYLCAWSVRGRGELFFGEGSRLTVL.

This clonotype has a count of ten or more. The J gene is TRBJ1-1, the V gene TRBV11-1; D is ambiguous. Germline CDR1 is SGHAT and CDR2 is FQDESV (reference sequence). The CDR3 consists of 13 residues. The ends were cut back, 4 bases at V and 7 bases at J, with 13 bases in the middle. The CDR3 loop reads CASSSTPTFEAFF. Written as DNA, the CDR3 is TGTGCCAGCAGCTCAACACCGACCTTTGAAGCTTTCTTT.

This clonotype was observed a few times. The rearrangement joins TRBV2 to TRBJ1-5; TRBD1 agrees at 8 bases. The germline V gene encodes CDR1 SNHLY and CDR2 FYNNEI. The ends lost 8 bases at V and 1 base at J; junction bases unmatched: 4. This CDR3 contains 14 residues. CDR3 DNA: TGTGCCAGCCTGGGGGACAGGAGCAATCAGCCCCAGCATTTT. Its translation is CASLGDRSNQPQHF.

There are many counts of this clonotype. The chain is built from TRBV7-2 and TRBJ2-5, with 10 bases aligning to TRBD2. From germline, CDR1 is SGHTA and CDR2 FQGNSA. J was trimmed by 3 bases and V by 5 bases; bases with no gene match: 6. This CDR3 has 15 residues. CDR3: CASSPGLAEKETQYF. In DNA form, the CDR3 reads TGTGCCAGCAGCCCCGGACTAGCGGAGAAAGAGACCCAGTACTTC.

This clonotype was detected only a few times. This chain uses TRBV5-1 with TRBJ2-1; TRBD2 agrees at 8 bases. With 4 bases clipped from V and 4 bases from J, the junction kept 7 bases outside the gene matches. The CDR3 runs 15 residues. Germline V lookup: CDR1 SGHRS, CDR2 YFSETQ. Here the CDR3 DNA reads TGCGCCAGCAGCCCGACTAGCGCAAATTACAATGAGCAGTTCTTC. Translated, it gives CASSPTSANYNEQFF.

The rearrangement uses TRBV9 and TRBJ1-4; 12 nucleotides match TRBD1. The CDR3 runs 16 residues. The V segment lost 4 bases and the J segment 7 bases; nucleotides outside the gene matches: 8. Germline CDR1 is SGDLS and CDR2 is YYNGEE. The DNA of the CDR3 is TGTGCCAGCAGCTCCCCGGGACAGGGGGCCACTGAAAAACTGTTTTTT. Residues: CASSSPGQGATEKLFF.

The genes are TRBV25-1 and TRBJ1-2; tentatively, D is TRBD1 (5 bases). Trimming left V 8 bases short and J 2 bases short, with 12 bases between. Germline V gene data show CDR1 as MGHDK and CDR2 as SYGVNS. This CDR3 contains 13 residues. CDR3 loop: CASGGTENYGYTF. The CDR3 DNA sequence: TGTGCCAGCGGAGGGACCGAGAACTATGGCTACACCTTC.

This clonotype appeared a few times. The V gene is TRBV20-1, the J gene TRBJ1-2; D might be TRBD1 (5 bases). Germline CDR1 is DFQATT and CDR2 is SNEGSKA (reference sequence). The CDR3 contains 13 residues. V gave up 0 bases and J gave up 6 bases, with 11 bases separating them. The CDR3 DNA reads TGCAGTGCTAGAGAGCGGGGACTCAATGGCTACACCTTC. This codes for CSARERGLNGYTF.

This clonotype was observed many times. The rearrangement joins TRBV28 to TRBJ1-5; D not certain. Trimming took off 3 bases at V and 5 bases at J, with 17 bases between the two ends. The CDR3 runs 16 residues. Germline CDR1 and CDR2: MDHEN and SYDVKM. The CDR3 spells CASSLRGPFLHQPQHF. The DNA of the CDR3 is TGTGCCAGCAGTTTGCGCGGCCCATTTCTCCATCAGCCCCAGCATTTT.

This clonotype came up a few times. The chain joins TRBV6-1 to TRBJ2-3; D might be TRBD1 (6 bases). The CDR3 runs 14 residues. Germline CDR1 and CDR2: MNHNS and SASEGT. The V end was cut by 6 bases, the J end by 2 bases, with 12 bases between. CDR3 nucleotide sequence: TGTGCCAGCAGGACGGACAGAACCACAGATACGCAGTATTTT. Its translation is CASRTDRTTDTQYF.

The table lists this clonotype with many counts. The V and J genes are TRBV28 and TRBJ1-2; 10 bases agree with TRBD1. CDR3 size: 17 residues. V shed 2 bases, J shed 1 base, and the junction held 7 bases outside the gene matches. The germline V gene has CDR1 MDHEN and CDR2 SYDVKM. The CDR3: CASSLSGTGANNYGYTF. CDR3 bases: TGTGCCAGCAGTTTAAGCGGGACAGGGGCAAATAACTATGGCTACACCTTC.

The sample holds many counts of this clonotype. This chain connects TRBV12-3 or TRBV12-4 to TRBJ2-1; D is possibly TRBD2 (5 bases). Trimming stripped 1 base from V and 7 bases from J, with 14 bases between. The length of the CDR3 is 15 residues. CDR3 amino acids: CASSLGRISGNEQFF. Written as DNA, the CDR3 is TGTGCCAGCAGTTTAGGGAGGATTTCGGGGAATGAGCAGTTCTTC.

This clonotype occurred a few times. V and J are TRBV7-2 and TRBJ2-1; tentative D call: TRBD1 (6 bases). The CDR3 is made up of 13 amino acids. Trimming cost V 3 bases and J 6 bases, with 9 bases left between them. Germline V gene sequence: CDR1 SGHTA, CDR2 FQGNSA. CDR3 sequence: CASSFYRVNEQFF. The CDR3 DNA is TGTGCCAGCAGCTTTTACAGGGTCAATGAGCAGTTCTTC.

The CDR3, as DNA: TGTGCCAGCAGCTTACTGAGGGAGACCCAGTACTTC. Translating it yields CASSLLRETQYF. The rearrangement links TRBV7-6 to TRBJ2-5; no clear D gene. This CDR3 has 12 residues. Trimming took off 2 bases at V and 5 bases at J, with 6 bases between the two ends. Germline V gives CDR1 SGHVS, CDR2 FNYEAQ.